The rows below give T cell receptor beta chains drawn from one sample of a study of response to subunit inactivated influenza vaccine. In TCRdb, the RT-PCR reads were re-called with MiXCR into one record per CDR3 protein. The table lists around 500,000 distinct CDR3 sequences, 9.5% to 12% of them singletons. Sequenced material: PBMCs from blood, taken roughly 45 days after vaccination. The receptors derive from a man aged 45-65 years who received an inactivated influenza vaccine. The CDR3 runs from the conserved cysteine through the conserved F or W. Each record gives: J gene, D gene, clone size, V gene, CDR3 DNA, CDR3 protein. D genes are given only for firm matches. A row's size may be missing; if present it is once, few, many or a size class.

j_gene: TRBJ2-3
d_gene: TRBD1
abundance: few
v_gene: TRBV18
CDR3nt: TGTGCCAGCTCACCAGGGACAGGGGGCCGAGATACGCAGTATTTT
CDR3aa: CASSPGTGGRDTQYF

j_gene: TRBJ2-7
d_gene: NA
abundance: few
v_gene: TRBV5-1
CDR3nt: TGCGCCAGCAGCTTGTCTCACGGGACCCGCGGTTCCTACGAGCAGTACTTC
CDR3aa: CASSLSHGTRGSYEQYF

j_gene: TRBJ2-5
d_gene: NA
abundance: NA
v_gene: TRBV11-1
CDR3nt: TGTGCCAGCAGCTTATGGTCCGGGGGCGCCGGGGAGACCCAGTACTTC
CDR3aa: CASSLWSGGAGETQYF

j_gene: TRBJ2-1
d_gene: TRBD2
abundance: many
v_gene: TRBV24-1
CDR3nt: TGTGCCACCAGTGATAGGACTAGCGGGACATACAATGAGCAGTTCTTC
CDR3aa: CATSDRTSGTYNEQFF

j_gene: TRBJ2-7
d_gene: TRBD2
abundance: few
v_gene: TRBV2
CDR3nt: TGTGCCAGCAGGGGATGGGCGGGAGTGGACGAGCAGTACTTC
CDR3aa: CASRGWAGVDEQYF

j_gene: TRBJ2-5
d_gene: NA
abundance: NA
v_gene: TRBV5-5
CDR3nt: TGTGCCAGCAGCTTAGGTAAACCCGGCGGTGAGACCCAGTACTTC
CDR3aa: CASSLGKPGGETQYF

j_gene: TRBJ2-1
d_gene: TRBD2
abundance: NA
v_gene: TRBV7-2
CDR3nt: TGTGCCAGCAGCTCAGAGAGCGGGACCTACAATGAGCAGTTCTTC
CDR3aa: CASSSESGTYNEQFF

j_gene: TRBJ2-5
d_gene: TRBD2
abundance: many
v_gene: TRBV20-1
CDR3nt: TGCAGTGCCAGGACTAGCCGGGGGGAGACCCAGTACTTC
CDR3aa: CSARTSRGETQYF

j_gene: TRBJ1-6
d_gene: NA
abundance: NA
v_gene: TRBV28
CDR3nt: TGTGCCAGCAGTTTAGGTTGGCAGGGTGCCTCACCCCTCCACTTT
CDR3aa: CASSLGWQGASPLHF

j_gene: TRBJ2-7
d_gene: NA
abundance: once
v_gene: TRBV6-2/TRBV6-3
CDR3nt: TGTGCCAGCAGGAGACGGTCCTACGAGCAGTACTTC
CDR3aa: CASRRRSYEQYF

j_gene: TRBJ2-7
d_gene: TRBD2
abundance: NA
v_gene: TRBV7-2
CDR3nt: TGTGCCAGCACCAATCCCACGGGGCTAGCGGACTCCTACGAGCAGTACTTC
CDR3aa: CASTNPTGLADSYEQYF

j_gene: TRBJ1-1
d_gene: TRBD1
abundance: NA
v_gene: TRBV6-1
CDR3nt: TGTGCCAGCAGCGTGGAACAGGGGGGCTATGAAGCTTTCTTT
CDR3aa: CASSVEQGGYEAFF

j_gene: TRBJ2-1
d_gene: TRBD2
abundance: few
v_gene: TRBV10-3
CDR3nt: TGTGCCATCAGTGAGTTGTCTAGCGGGAGTATAAATGAGCAGTTCTTC
CDR3aa: CAISELSSGSINEQFF

j_gene: TRBJ2-1
d_gene: TRBD2
abundance: few
v_gene: TRBV10-3
CDR3nt: TGTGCCATCAGTTCGACTCGCGGGGGGTCTAATGAGCAGTTCTTC
CDR3aa: CAISSTRGGSNEQFF

j_gene: TRBJ1-1
d_gene: NA
abundance: few
v_gene: TRBV20-1
CDR3nt: TGCAGTGCTTCAGTGCGATTATGGGGAGCTTTCTTT
CDR3aa: CSASVRLWGAFF

j_gene: TRBJ1-1
d_gene: TRBD1
abundance: NA
v_gene: TRBV6-5
CDR3nt: TGTGCCAGCAGTTTCCAAGGGACAGGGGTGTTTGGCACTGAAGCTTTCTTT
CDR3aa: CASSFQGTGVFGTEAFF

j_gene: TRBJ1-6
d_gene: NA
abundance: few
v_gene: TRBV4-1
CDR3nt: TGCGCCAGCAGCCAAGCCAGGGGCTCCTATAATTCACCCCTCCACTTT
CDR3aa: CASSQARGSYNSPLHF

j_gene: TRBJ2-2
d_gene: TRBD1
abundance: few
v_gene: TRBV29-1
CDR3nt: TGCAGCGTTGAAAAGTCGACAGGGGGCATCGCCGGGGAGCTGTTTTTT
CDR3aa: CSVEKSTGGIAGELFF

j_gene: TRBJ2-7
d_gene: NA
abundance: many
v_gene: TRBV20-1
CDR3nt: TGCAGTGCTAGACCTGCCGGGCGCGAGCAGTACTTC
CDR3aa: CSARPAGREQYF

j_gene: TRBJ2-5
d_gene: TRBD1
abundance: many
v_gene: TRBV10-3
CDR3nt: TGTGCCATCAGCCCACGACAGGGGTGGGAGGAGACCCAGTACTTC
CDR3aa: CAISPRQGWEETQYF

j_gene: TRBJ2-7
d_gene: NA
abundance: many
v_gene: TRBV29-1
CDR3nt: TGCAGCGTCGTCGGACAGTACGTTCAGTACTTC
CDR3aa: CSVVGQYVQYF

j_gene: TRBJ2-3
d_gene: TRBD2
abundance: many
v_gene: TRBV20-1
CDR3nt: TGCAGTGCTAGTGGGGGAACTAGCGGGAGCACAGATACGCAGTATTTT
CDR3aa: CSASGGTSGSTDTQYF

j_gene: TRBJ2-3
d_gene: NA
abundance: NA
v_gene: TRBV4-3
CDR3nt: TGCGCCAGCAGCCAAGACGAGACGGGAGCGACAGATACGCAGTATTTT
CDR3aa: CASSQDETGATDTQYF

j_gene: TRBJ2-3
d_gene: TRBD2
abundance: few
v_gene: TRBV20-1
CDR3nt: TGCAGTGCTAGATCCGGGACTACTTCAGATACGCAGTATTTT
CDR3aa: CSARSGTTSDTQYF

j_gene: TRBJ2-1
d_gene: NA
abundance: many
v_gene: TRBV29-1
CDR3nt: TGCAGCGTTGCATGGGGTTATGAGCAGTTCTTC
CDR3aa: CSVAWGYEQFF